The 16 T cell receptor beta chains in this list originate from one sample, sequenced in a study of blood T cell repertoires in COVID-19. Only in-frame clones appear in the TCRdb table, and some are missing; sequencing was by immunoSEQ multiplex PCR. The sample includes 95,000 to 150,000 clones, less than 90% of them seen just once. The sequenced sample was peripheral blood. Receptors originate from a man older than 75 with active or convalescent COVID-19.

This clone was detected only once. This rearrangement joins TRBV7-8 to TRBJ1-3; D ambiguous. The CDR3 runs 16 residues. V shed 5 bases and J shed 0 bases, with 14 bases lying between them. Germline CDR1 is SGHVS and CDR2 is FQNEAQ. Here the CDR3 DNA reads TGTGCCAGCAGCGCGAGGCGGTCACTCTCTGGAAACACCATATATTTT. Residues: CASSARRSLSGNTIYF.

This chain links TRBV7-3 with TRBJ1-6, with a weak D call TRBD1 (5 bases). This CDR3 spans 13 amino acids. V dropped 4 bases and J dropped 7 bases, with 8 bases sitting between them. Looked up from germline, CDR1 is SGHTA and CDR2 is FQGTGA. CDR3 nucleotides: TGTGCCAGCAGCTCAGGGTGGAATTCACCCCTCCACTTT. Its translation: CASSSGWNSPLHF.

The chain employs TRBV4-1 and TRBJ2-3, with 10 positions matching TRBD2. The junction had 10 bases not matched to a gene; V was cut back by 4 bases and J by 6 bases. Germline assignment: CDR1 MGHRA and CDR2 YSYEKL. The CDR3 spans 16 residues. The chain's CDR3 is CASSPRERGGHDTQYF. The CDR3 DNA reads TGCGCCAGCAGCCCCAGGGAGCGGGGGGGCCATGATACGCAGTATTTT.

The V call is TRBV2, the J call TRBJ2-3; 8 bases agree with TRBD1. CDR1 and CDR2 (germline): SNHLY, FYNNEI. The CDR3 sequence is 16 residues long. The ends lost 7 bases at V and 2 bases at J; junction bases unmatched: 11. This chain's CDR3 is CASTGQGFDITDTQYF. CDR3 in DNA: TGTGCCAGCACTGGACAGGGATTTGACATCACAGATACGCAGTATTTT.

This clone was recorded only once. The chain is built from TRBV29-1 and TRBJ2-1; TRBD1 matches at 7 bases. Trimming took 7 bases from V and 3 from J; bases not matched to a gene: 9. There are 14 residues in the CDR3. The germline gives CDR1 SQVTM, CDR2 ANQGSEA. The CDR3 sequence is CSAREGAYYNEQFF. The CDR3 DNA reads TGCAGCGCAAGAGAGGGGGCCTACTACAATGAGCAGTTCTTC.

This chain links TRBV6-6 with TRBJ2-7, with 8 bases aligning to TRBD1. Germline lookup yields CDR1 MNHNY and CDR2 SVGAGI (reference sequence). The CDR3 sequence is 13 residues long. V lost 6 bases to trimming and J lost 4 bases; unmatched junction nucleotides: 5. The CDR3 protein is CASRNRQGYEQYF. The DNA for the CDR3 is TGTGCCAGCAGAAACCGACAGGGGTACGAGCAGTACTTC.

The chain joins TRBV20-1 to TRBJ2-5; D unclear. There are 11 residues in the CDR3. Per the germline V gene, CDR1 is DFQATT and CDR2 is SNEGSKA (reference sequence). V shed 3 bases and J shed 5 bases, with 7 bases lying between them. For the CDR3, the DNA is TGCAGTGCTAGTTCGAGGGAGACCCAGTACTTC. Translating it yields CSASSRETQYF.

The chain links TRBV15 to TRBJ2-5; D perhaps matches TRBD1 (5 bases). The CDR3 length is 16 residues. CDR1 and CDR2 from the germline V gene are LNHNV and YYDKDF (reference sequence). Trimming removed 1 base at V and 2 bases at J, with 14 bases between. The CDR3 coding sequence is TGTGCCACCAGCAGAGCCTCTAGGGGAAGGCAAGAGACCCAGTACTTC. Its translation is CATSRASRGRQETQYF. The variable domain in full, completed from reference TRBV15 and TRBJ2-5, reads DAMVIQNPRYQVTQFGKPVTLSCSQTLNHNVMYWYQQKSSQAPKLLFHYYDKDFNNEADTPDNFQSRRPNTSFCFLDIRSPGLGDTAMYLCATSRASRGRQETQYFGPGTRLLVL.

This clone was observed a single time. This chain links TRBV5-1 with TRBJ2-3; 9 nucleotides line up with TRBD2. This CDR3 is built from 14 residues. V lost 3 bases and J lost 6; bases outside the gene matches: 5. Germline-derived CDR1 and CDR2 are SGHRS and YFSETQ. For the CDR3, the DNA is TGCGCCAGCAGCTGGGACAGCGGGGGGGATACGCAGTATTTT. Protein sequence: CASSWDSGGDTQYF.

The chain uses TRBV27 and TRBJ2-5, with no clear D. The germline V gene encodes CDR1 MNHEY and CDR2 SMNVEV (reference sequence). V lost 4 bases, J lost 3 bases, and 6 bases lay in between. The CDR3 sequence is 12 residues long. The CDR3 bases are TGTGCCAGCAGTTCTCCGGAAGAGACCCAGTACTTC. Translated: CASSSPEETQYF.

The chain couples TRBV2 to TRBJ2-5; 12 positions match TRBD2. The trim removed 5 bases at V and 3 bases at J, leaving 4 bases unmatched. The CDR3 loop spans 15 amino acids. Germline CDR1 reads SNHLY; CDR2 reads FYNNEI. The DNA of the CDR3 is TGTGCCAGCAGTTCTACTAGCGGGGGGAAAGAGACCCAGTACTTC. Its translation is CASSSTSGGKETQYF.

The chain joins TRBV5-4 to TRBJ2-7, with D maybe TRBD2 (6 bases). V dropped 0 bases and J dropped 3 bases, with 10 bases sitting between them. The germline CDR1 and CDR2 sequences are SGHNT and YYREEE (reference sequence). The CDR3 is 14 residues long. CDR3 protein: CASSLGRENYEQYF. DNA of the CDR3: TGTGCCAGCAGCTTGGGTCGGGAGAACTACGAGCAGTACTTC. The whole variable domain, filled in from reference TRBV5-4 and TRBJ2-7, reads ETGVTQSPTHLIKTRGQQVTLRCSSQSGHNTVSWYQQALGQGPQFIFQYYREEENGRGNFPPRFSGLQFPNYSSELNVNALELDDSALYLCASSLGRENYEQYFGPGTRLTVT.

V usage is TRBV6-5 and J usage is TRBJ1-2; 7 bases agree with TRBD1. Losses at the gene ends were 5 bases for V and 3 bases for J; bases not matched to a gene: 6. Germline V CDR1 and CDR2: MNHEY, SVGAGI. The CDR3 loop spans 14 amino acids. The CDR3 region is CASSLTGIDYGYTF. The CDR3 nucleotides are TGTGCCAGCAGTCTGACAGGGATTGACTATGGCTACACCTTC.

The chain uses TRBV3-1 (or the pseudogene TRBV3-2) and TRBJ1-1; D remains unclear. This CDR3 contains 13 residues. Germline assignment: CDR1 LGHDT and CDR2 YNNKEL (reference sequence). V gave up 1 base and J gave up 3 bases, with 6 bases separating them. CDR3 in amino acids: CASSQVADTEAFF. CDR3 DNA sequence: TGTGCCAGCAGCCAAGTTGCGGACACTGAAGCTTTCTTT.

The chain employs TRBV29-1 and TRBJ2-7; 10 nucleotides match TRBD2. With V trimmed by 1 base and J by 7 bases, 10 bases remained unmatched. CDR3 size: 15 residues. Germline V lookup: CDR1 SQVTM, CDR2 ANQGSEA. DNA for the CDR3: TGCAGCGTTGAAGGGTGGGCTAGCGGGAGCGGTGAGCAGTACTTC. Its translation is CSVEGWASGSGEQYF.

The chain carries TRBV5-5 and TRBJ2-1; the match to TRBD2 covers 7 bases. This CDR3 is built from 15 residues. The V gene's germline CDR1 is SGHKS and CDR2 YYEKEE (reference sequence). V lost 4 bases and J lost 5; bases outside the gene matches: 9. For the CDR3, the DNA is TGTGCCAGCAGCCCAGGACTAGATCTGCACAATGAGCAGTTCTTC. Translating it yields CASSPGLDLHNEQFF.